These 12 T cell receptor beta chains were all obtained from the same sample, sequenced in a study of cytomegalovirus exposure and HLA in healthy donors. PCR involved 60 Vbeta and 13 Jbeta primers. Clones were sequenced by immunoSEQ multiplex PCR, and TCRdb holds only the in-frame ones, with some missing. This sample has around 61,000 clones, with about 80% found just once. Sequenced material: PBMCs. The receptors derive from a man in his forties in good health and CMV-seronegative.

This clone was detected only a few times. This chain joins TRBV4-3 and TRBJ1-2, with D uncertain. The CDR3 consists of 17 residues. CDR1 is LGHNA and CDR2 is YSLEER in the germline V gene. The V gene lost 0 bases and the J gene lost 0 bases, with 14 bases spanning the gap. The CDR3 DNA sequence: TGCGCCAGCAGCCAAGATCTTCGGGGTAGGGCTAACTATGGCTACACCTTC. This gives the protein CASSQDLRGRANYGYTF.

This clone was seen more than once but under ten times. This chain uses TRBV7-2 with TRBJ2-3, with TRBD1 matching 9 bases. This CDR3 region has 16 residues. Trimming cost V 4 bases and J 0 bases; bases outside gene matches: 5. Germline assignment: CDR1 SGHTA and CDR2 FQGNSA. The chain's CDR3 is CASSSMTGGSTDTQYF. CDR3 coding DNA: TGTGCCAGCAGCTCGATGACAGGGGGTAGCACAGATACGCAGTATTTT.

This rearrangement joins TRBV6-1 to TRBJ1-4; a possible D gene is TRBD1 (6 bases). This CDR3 is 15 amino acids long. V was trimmed by 4 bases and J by 8 bases, leaving 17 bases between them. CDR1 is MNHNS and CDR2 is SASEGT in the germline V gene. The CDR3 protein is CASSAFGQSYEKLFF. Written as DNA, the CDR3 is TGTGCCAGCAGTGCGTTTGGACAGTCGTACGAAAAACTGTTTTTT.

The genes are TRBV5-1 and TRBJ2-3; D gene unclear. This CDR3 has 14 amino acids. Germline V CDR1 and CDR2: SGHRS, YFSETQ. Trimming pared 1 base from V and 2 bases from J, leaving 8 bases between. The CDR3 DNA is TGCGCCAGCAGCTTGTTGAGCAACACAGATACGCAGTATTTT. Its translation: CASSLLSNTDTQYF.

This clone was detected a few times. The genes are TRBV7-3 and TRBJ2-3, with a tentative D call TRBD2 (6 bases). The V end was cut by 2 bases, the J end by 3 bases, with 15 bases between. This CDR3 contains 16 residues. CDR1 SGHTA and CDR2 FQGTGA come from the germline V gene. CDR3 protein: CASSLSGRGATDTQYF. CDR3 DNA sequence: TGTGCCAGCAGCTTATCGGGGCGGGGAGCAACAGATACGCAGTATTTT.

This chain joins TRBV29-1 and TRBJ1-1, with D possibly matching TRBD1 (5 bases). Trimming took 7 bases from V and 0 from J, leaving 12 bases between them. The CDR3 runs 13 residues. Germline assignment: CDR1 SQVTM and CDR2 ANQGSEA. The DNA of the CDR3 is TGCAGCGCCCGCAGGGTTATGAACACTGAAGCTTTCTTT. Residues: CSARRVMNTEAFF. Filled out from reference TRBV29-1 and TRBJ1-1, the complete variable domain reads SAVISQKPSRDICQRGTSLTIQCQVDSQVTMMFWYRQQPGQSLTLIATANQGSEATYESGFVIDKFPISRPNLTFSTLTVSNMSPEDSSIYLCSARRVMNTEAFFGQGTRLTVV.

The chain recombines TRBV7-2 with TRBJ1-1; 7 bases are shared with TRBD1. J gave up 1 base and V 3 bases, and 8 bases lay outside the gene matches. Germline V gene lookup returns CDR1 SGHTA and CDR2 FQGNSA. The CDR3 consists of 16 residues. Written as DNA, the CDR3 is TGTGCCAGCAGCTTCGTAGGGGGCGCAAGGAACACTGAAGCTTTCTTT. This gives the protein CASSFVGGARNTEAFF. Supplemented by reference TRBV7-2 and TRBJ1-1, the full variable domain reads GAGVSQSPSNKVTEKGKDVELRCDPISGHTALYWYRQSLGQGLEFLIYFQGNSAPDKSGLPSDRFSAERTGGSVSTLTIQRTQQEDSAVYLCASSFVGGARNTEAFFGQGTRLTVV.

The J gene is TRBJ2-3, the V gene TRBV5-1; 11 bases match TRBD1. This CDR3 region has 16 residues. V lost 2 bases and J lost 7; bases outside the gene matches: 9. Germline V gene lookup returns CDR1 SGHRS and CDR2 YFSETQ. CDR3 DNA sequence: TGCGCCAGCAGCTTAACCGGGACAGGGGGTCGGAATACGCAGTATTTT. Translated: CASSLTGTGGRNTQYF.

V usage is TRBV19 and J usage is TRBJ1-1; D gene uncertain. Trimming took 5 bases from V and 1 from J, leaving 5 bases between them. This CDR3 comprises 12 residues. Germline assignment: CDR1 LNHDA and CDR2 SQIVND (reference sequence). The CDR3 sequence is CASSQWNTEAFF. The CDR3, as DNA: TGTGCCAGTAGTCAGTGGAACACTGAAGCTTTCTTT.

The chain uses TRBV2 and TRBJ1-2, with TRBD1 identical over 7 bases. This CDR3 comprises 14 residues. Germline lookup yields CDR1 SNHLY and CDR2 FYNNEI. V trimming: 6 bases; J trimming: 0 bases; junction bases outside the gene matches: 4. The CDR3, as DNA: TGTGCCAGCAGGGTGGACAGGACTAACTATGGCTACACCTTC. Its protein product is CASRVDRTNYGYTF. The full variable domain, its missing parts supplied by reference TRBV2 and TRBJ1-2, is EPEVTQTPSHQVTQMGQEVILRCVPISNHLYFYWYRQILGQKVEFLVSFYNNEISEKSEIFDDQFSVERPDGSNFTLKIRSTKLEDSAMYFCASRVDRTNYGYTFGSGTRLTVV.

J is TRBJ1-5 and V is TRBV4-3; D is ambiguous. The germline gives CDR1 LGHNA, CDR2 YSLEER. Trimming shortened V by 1 base and J by 6 bases, and 7 bases separated the two germline ends. This CDR3 contains 13 residues. The CDR3 region is CASSQGLSQPQHF. The DNA for the CDR3 is TGCGCCAGCAGCCAAGGACTCTCTCAGCCCCAGCATTTT.

This chain connects TRBV30 to TRBJ1-1; the D gene is possibly TRBD1 (5 bases). V was shortened by 2 bases and J by 3 bases, with 10 bases between the two germline ends. The length of the CDR3 is 13 residues. Looked up from germline, CDR1 is GTSNPN and CDR2 is SVGIG (reference sequence). The CDR3 sequence: CAWSIGGDTEAFF. In DNA form, the CDR3 reads TGTGCCTGGAGTATCGGGGGGGACACTGAAGCTTTCTTT.